These 27 T cell receptor beta chains originate from one sample sequenced in a study of T cell responses to AZD1222 COVID-19 vaccine. Measured with immunoSEQ multiplex PCR; TCRdb has only the in-frame clones, and not every one. The table lists approximately 100,000 clones, nearly 90% of them singletons. Sample: peripheral blood, taken on day 0 of AZD1222 vaccination. These receptors all stem from an adult in good health.

The CDR3 here is CASSLTGQGTGEQYV. DNA of the CDR3: TGTGCCAGCTCACTCACGGGACAGGGAACAGGCGAGCAGTACGTC. The chain couples TRBV18 to TRBJ2-7, with 9 bases that match TRBD1. The CDR3 contains 15 residues. J lost 6 bases, V lost 4 bases, and 10 bases had no gene match. CDR1 is KGHSH and CDR2 is LQKENI in the germline V gene.

This clone appeared a single time. This chain uses TRBV12-3 or TRBV12-4 with TRBJ1-1; D not resolved. Trimming shortened V by 2 bases and J by 2 bases, and 6 bases separated the two germline ends. The CDR3 consists of 13 residues. CDR3 sequence reads: CASSLRFNTEAFF. CDR3 in DNA: TGTGCCAGCAGTTTAAGGTTCAACACTGAAGCTTTCTTT.

Of note for this clone: Other DNA sequences in the sample encode the same CDR3. This rearrangement joins TRBV11-3 to TRBJ1-1; D remains ambiguous. Germline values: CDR1 SGHNT, CDR2 YENEEA. V was clipped by 3 bases and J by 1 base, with 6 bases between them. The CDR3 sequence is 13 residues long. CDR3: CASSLGGNTEAFF. CDR3 sequence (DNA): TGTGCCAGCAGCTTGGGAGGGAACACTGAAGCTTTCTTT.

The chain employs TRBV7-9 and TRBJ2-7; no clear D. The germline CDR1 and CDR2 sequences are SEHNR and FQNEAQ (reference sequence). This CDR3 is built from 13 residues. Trimming removed 1 base from V and 0 bases from J, with 4 bases in between. CDR3 DNA: TGTGCCAGCAGCTTAGGTTACTCCTACGAGCAGTACTTC. This gives the protein CASSLGYSYEQYF.

The chain is built from TRBV29-1 and TRBJ1-2; D may be TRBD1 (6 bases). The ends were cut back, 4 bases at V and 2 bases at J, with 14 bases in the middle. CDR1 SQVTM and CDR2 ANQGSEA come from the germline V gene. This CDR3 contains 14 residues. The CDR3 DNA reads as TGCAGCGTTGTACCCAGGGGCGGGAACTATGGCTACACCTTC. This translates into CSVVPRGGNYGYTF.

The genes are TRBV27 and TRBJ2-7; TRBD2 aligns across 8 bases. V was pared by 6 bases and J by 6 bases, with 10 bases of the junction left unmatched. The CDR3 runs 14 residues. Germline assignment: CDR1 MNHEY and CDR2 SMNVEV (reference sequence). Written as DNA, the CDR3 is TGTGCCAGCAGCGGCGGGACTAGGGTAGGCGAGCAGTACTTC. It specifies CASSGGTRVGEQYF.

The CDR3 reads CASSIVDRGRYNEQFF. The CDR3, as DNA: TGTGCCAGTAGTATAGTCGACAGGGGGCGGTACAATGAGCAGTTCTTC. The chain links TRBV19 to TRBJ2-1; the match to TRBD1 covers 10 bases. Germline-derived CDR1 and CDR2 are LNHDA and SQIVND (reference sequence). V dropped 1 base and J dropped 4; count of bases not matched to a gene: 4. The CDR3 runs 16 residues.

This sequence joins TRBV7-2 and TRBJ1-3; no clear D. The length of the CDR3 is 12 residues. Germline V gene data show CDR1 as SGHTA and CDR2 as FQGNSA. The V and J ends lost 2 bases and 8 bases respectively, with 7 bases between them. DNA of the CDR3: TGTGCCAGCAGCTTATTCGGCCACACCATATATTTT. Amino acid sequence: CASSLFGHTIYF.

The rearrangement joins TRBV28 to TRBJ2-1, with D hard to call. Germline V gives CDR1 MDHEN, CDR2 SYDVKM. Trimming removed 5 bases from V and 5 bases from J, with 7 bases in between. The CDR3 has 12 residues. The CDR3: CASSLYDNEQFF. Written as DNA, the CDR3 is TGTGCCAGCAGTCTATACGACAATGAGCAGTTCTTC.

The chain has TRBV5-1 and TRBJ2-3; D remains unclear. CDR3 length equals 15 residues. The germline V gene has CDR1 SGHRS and CDR2 YFSETQ. Deletions cut 0 bases from V and 0 bases from J, with 8 bases between. DNA for the CDR3: TGCGCCAGCAGCTTGGACGGAACTAGCACAGATACGCAGTATTTT. It codes for CASSLDGTSTDTQYF.

V and J are TRBV7-9 and TRBJ1-4, with D perhaps matching TRBD1 (6 bases). This CDR3 has 16 amino acids. Per germline, CDR1 SEHNR and CDR2 FQNEAQ (reference sequence). V shed 5 bases and J shed 0 bases, with 13 bases lying between them. For the CDR3, the DNA is TGTGCCAGCAGCCCAGCCCCAGGGGCAACTAATGAAAAACTGTTTTTT. This codes for CASSPAPGATNEKLFF.

On this clone: Compared with germline, one end of the junction differs, possibly owing to a read error. The genes are TRBV3-1 (or the pseudogene TRBV3-2) and TRBJ2-1, with no clear D. Per germline, CDR1 LGHDT and CDR2 YNNKEL (reference sequence). The CDR3 consists of 16 residues. The CDR3 DNA reads TGTGCCAGCAGCCAAGATGGTGTGGATAGTAGGTCCCCCCCGATCTTC. It encodes CASSQDGVDSRSPPIF.

Concerning this clone itself: Other DNA sequences in this sample translate to the same CDR3. The rearrangement links TRBV9 to TRBJ2-3, with a tentative D call TRBD2 (5 bases). V lost 4 bases, J lost 0 bases, and 6 bases lay in between. Germline V gives CDR1 SGDLS, CDR2 YYNGEE. The CDR3 covers 13 residues. The DNA for the CDR3 is TGTGCCAGCAGCCCGGGGAGCACAGATACGCAGTATTTT. Protein: CASSPGSTDTQYF.

This clone was counted only a few times. The chain carries TRBV15 and TRBJ1-4; TRBD1 might be the D (6 bases). Trimming took off 1 base at V and 6 bases at J, with 12 bases between the two ends. The CDR3 contains 15 residues. Germline CDR1 reads LNHNV; CDR2 reads YYDKDF (reference sequence). The CDR3, as DNA: TGTGCCACCAGCAGAGTAGGGGGGCAGGATGAAAAACTGTTTTTT. Encoded protein: CATSRVGGQDEKLFF. The complete variable domain, with remaining parts taken from reference TRBV15 and TRBJ1-4, reads DAMVIQNPRYQVTQFGKPVTLSCSQTLNHNVMYWYQQKSSQAPKLLFHYYDKDFNNEADTPDNFQSRRPNTSFCFLDIRSPGLGDTAMYLCATSRVGGQDEKLFFGSGTQLSVL.

The chain joins TRBV28 to TRBJ1-6; possibly TRBD1 for D (5 bases). Germline values: CDR1 MDHEN, CDR2 SYDVKM. The CDR3 spans 16 residues. Trimming cost V 7 bases and J 7 bases, with 20 bases left between them. Here the CDR3 DNA reads TGTGCCAGCATCCCTCGCATCCGGGGGGAGAATTCACCCCTCCACTTT. It encodes CASIPRIRGENSPLHF.

The chain has TRBV5-1 and TRBJ1-2; 8 nucleotides agree with TRBD1. The CDR3 runs to 14 residues. CDR1 is SGHRS and CDR2 is YFSETQ in the germline V gene. Trimming cost V 4 bases and J 4 bases; bases outside gene matches: 6. The CDR3 here is CASSATGQGYGYTF. CDR3 in DNA: TGCGCCAGCAGCGCGACCGGACAGGGCTATGGCTACACCTTC.

V usage is TRBV5-1 and J usage is TRBJ1-2, with D unclear. Germline V CDR1 and CDR2: SGHRS, YFSETQ. Deletions cut 0 bases from V and 0 bases from J, with 9 bases between. This CDR3 contains 15 residues. CDR3: CASSLAFGTNYGYTF. The DNA for the CDR3 is TGCGCCAGCAGCTTGGCCTTTGGTACTAACTATGGCTACACCTTC. Together with reference TRBV5-1 and TRBJ1-2, the CDR3 gives the full variable domain: KAGVTQTPRYLIKTRGQQVTLSCSPISGHRSVSWYQQTPGQGLQFLFEYFSETQRNKGNFPGRFSGRQFSNSRSEMNVSTLELGDSALYLCASSLAFGTNYGYTFGSGTRLTVV.

This sequence joins TRBV11-3 and TRBJ2-7; D is unresolved. The CDR3 loop spans 16 amino acids. Germline assignment: CDR1 SGHNT and CDR2 YENEEA. V lost 1 base, J lost 3 bases, and 16 bases lay in between. The CDR3 protein is CASSLGYGRTNYEQYV. The CDR3 nucleotides read TGTGCCAGCAGCTTAGGTTACGGACGGACGAACTACGAGCAGTACGTC.

V is TRBV6-5 and J is TRBJ2-2; D unclear. CDR1 is MNHEY and CDR2 is SVGAGI in the germline V gene. This CDR3 region has 13 residues. V was clipped by 10 bases and J by 1 base, with 10 bases between them. The CDR3 DNA is TGTGCCACCCGAGGCCAGAACACCGGGGAGCTGTTTTTT. This codes for CATRGQNTGELFF.

This clone appeared a single time. The rearrangement joins TRBV27 to TRBJ2-1; D remains unclear. The length of the CDR3 is 13 residues. V gave up 0 bases and J gave up 5 bases, with 5 bases separating them. Germline V lookup: CDR1 MNHEY, CDR2 SMNVEV (reference sequence). CDR3 DNA sequence: TGTGCCAGCAGTTTATCGTTGGACAATGAGCAGTTCTTC. Protein product: CASSLSLDNEQFF.

The gene calls are TRBV5-5 and TRBJ2-7; the D gene could be TRBD1 or TRBD2 (5 bases each). V lost 4 bases and J lost 3, with 23 bases in between. The germline V gene has CDR1 SGHKS and CDR2 YYEKEE (reference sequence). The CDR3 covers 17 residues. The CDR3 protein is CASSTRAPLGDVYEQYV. The DNA for the CDR3 is TGTGCCAGCAGCACACGGGCCCCACTGGGGGACGTCTACGAGCAGTACGTC.

The J gene is TRBJ2-5, the V gene TRBV9; 10 nucleotides align to TRBD1. The length of the CDR3 is 15 residues. Germline-derived CDR1 and CDR2 are SGDLS and YYNGEE. J was trimmed by 7 bases and V by 0 bases; bases with no gene match: 6. Here the CDR3 reads CASSVGDRGIVTQYF. In nucleotides, the CDR3 is TGTGCCAGCAGCGTAGGGGACAGGGGTATTGTGACCCAGTACTTC.

The chain recombines TRBV19 with TRBJ1-2, with TRBD1 matching over 7 bases. Germline lookup yields CDR1 LNHDA and CDR2 SQIVND (reference sequence). The CDR3 covers 14 residues. V was clipped by 4 bases and J by 4 bases; unmatched bases: 6. The CDR3 nucleotides read TGTGCCAGTAGTAAGACAGGGCTTGGCTATGGCTACACCTTC. Translation gives CASSKTGLGYGYTF.

This chain uses TRBV9 with TRBJ2-1; 9 nucleotides agree with TRBD2. Germline assignment: CDR1 SGDLS and CDR2 YYNGEE. This CDR3 is built from 16 residues. The ends lost 2 bases at V and 6 bases at J; junction bases unmatched: 9. The CDR3 sequence is CASSVLVAGVGNEQFF. In DNA, the CDR3 is TGTGCCAGCAGCGTCCTCGTAGCGGGAGTAGGCAATGAGCAGTTCTTC. The full variable domain, rest sourced from reference TRBV9 and TRBJ2-1, is DSGVTQTPKHLITATGQRVTLRCSPRSGDLSVYWYQQSLDQGLQFLIQYYNGEERAKGNILERFSAQQFPDLHSELNLSSLELGDSALYFCASSVLVAGVGNEQFFGPGTRLTVL.

V and J are TRBV2 and TRBJ2-7; D might be TRBD1 (5 bases). Germline V CDR1 and CDR2: SNHLY, FYNNEI. There are 12 residues in the CDR3. Trimming removed 5 bases from V and 1 base from J, with 6 bases in between. CDR3 DNA: TGTGCCAGCAGTAGGGGTTCCTACGAGCAGTACTTC. It specifies CASSRGSYEQYF.

The genes are TRBV12-3 or TRBV12-4 and TRBJ2-7; 7 nucleotides match TRBD1. The CDR3 runs to 13 residues. The V and J ends lost 6 bases and 1 base, in that order; junction bases with no gene match: 3. The DNA of the CDR3 is TGTGCCAGCAGGTTGGGACAGTCCTACGAGCAGTACTTC. Amino acid sequence: CASRLGQSYEQYF.

The gene calls are TRBV5-4 and TRBJ2-1, with D perhaps matching TRBD1 (6 bases). V was cut by 4 bases and J by 9 bases, with 20 bases left in between. CDR3 length: 15 residues. The germline V gene encodes CDR1 SGHNT and CDR2 YYREEE (reference sequence). The CDR3 is CASSPIQGVEGEQFF. The DNA of the CDR3 is TGTGCCAGCAGCCCTATACAGGGCGTCGAAGGTGAGCAGTTCTTC.